This T cell receptor beta chain appears in the sequencing data of a study of cytomegalovirus exposure and HLA in healthy donors. Study information: An earlier analysis identified fewer than 130 million unique TCR beta sequences in 150 million to 200 million T cells.

The PCR was carried out with 60 Vbeta primers and 13 Jbeta primers. Profiled with immunoSEQ multiplex PCR; TCRdb holds only in-frame clones, not every one. Of about 190,000 clones in the sample, around three quarters were seen once. This CDR3 comprises 15 residues. V lost 1 base and J lost 2, with 6 bases in between. Per germline, CDR1 SGHTA and CDR2 FQGNSA. This sequence originates from a woman between 18 and 30 years old in good health and CMV-seronegative. The sample was PBMCs. V and J are TRBV7-2 and TRBJ2-6, with D unresolved. The DNA for the CDR3 is TGTGCCAGCAGCTTAGTATCCCCTGGGGCCAACGTCCTGACTTTC. It codes for CASSLVSPGANVLTF.